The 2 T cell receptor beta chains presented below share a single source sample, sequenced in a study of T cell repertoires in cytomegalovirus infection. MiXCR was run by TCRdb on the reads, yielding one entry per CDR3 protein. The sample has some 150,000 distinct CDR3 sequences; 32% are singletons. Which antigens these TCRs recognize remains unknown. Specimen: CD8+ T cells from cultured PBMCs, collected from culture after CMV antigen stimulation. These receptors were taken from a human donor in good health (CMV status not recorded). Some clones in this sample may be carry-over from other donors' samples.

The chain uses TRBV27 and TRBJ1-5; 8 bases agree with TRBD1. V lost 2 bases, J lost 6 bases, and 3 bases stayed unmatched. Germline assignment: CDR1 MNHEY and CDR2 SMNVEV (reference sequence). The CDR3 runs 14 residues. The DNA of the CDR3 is TGTGCCAGCAGTTTAAGGACAGGGAGTCAGCCCCAGCATTTT. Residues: CASSLRTGSQPQHF.

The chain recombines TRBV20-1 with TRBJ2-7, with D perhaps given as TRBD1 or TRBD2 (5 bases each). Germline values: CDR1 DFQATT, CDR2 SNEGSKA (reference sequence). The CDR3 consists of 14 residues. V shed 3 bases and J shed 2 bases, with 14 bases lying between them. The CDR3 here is CSARWGFSAYEQYF. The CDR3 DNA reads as TGCAGTGCTAGGTGGGGGTTTTCCGCCTACGAGCAGTACTTC.